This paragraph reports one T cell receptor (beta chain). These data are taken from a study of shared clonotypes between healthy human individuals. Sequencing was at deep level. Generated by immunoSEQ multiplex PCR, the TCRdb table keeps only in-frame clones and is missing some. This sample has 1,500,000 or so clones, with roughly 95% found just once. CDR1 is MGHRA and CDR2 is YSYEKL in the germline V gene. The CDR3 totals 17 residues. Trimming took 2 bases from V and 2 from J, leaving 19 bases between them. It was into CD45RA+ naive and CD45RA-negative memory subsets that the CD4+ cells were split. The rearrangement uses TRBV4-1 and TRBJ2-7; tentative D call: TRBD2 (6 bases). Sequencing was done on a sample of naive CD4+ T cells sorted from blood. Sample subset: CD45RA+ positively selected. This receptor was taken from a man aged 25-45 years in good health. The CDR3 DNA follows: TGCGCCAGCAGCCAACCCCTAGCGAACCTATCCCCCTACGAGCAGTACTTC. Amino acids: CASSQPLANLSPYEQYF.